This T cell receptor (beta chain) was found in a study of human T cells and chemical hapten exposure (TCRdb year 2021). In the study overall: For sensitization, 2% DPC in acetone was applied to a 2 cm by 2 cm area of upper inner arm skin. Throughout the study period of roughly five months, patients also received therapeutic DPC doses to the scalp every week. Patch testing on the upper back used Finn chambers containing 0.01% DPC, with scoring done after 6 days according to International Contact Dermatitis Research Group standards. The patient cohort, mostly female, included alopecia areata with under or over 50% scalp involvement, alopecia totalis and alopecia universalis. Libraries were pooled for sequencing, and variation in per-sample TCR yields was attributed mainly to small differences in library volumes within the pool. Peripheral blood TCR repertoire changes were tracked in vivo in alopecia patients during primary and secondary sensitization to the hapten diphenylcyclopropenone (DPC). Blood samples were taken from patients before sensitization (week 0) and then at 2, 6 and about 24 weeks after DPC sensitization. Twenty-nine alopecia patients provided blood for TCR sequencing at one to four time points (pre-sensitization, 2, 6 and 24 weeks). General conclusions and limits of the study: Repeated subsampling changed both the strength of the expansion versus patch-test correlation and the threshold at which that correlation became significant. Because all patients had alopecia, a presumed autoimmune disease, the immune response of the patients might differ from that of healthy individuals. The number of TCRs above 1 in 1000 frequency did not change with DPC sensitization; there was no evidence of global repertoire structure alterations. Compared with pre-sensitization or healthy control sets, expanded TCRs formed significantly more large CDR3 similarity clusters, which is consistent with antigen-driven responses. Patch test score correlated positively with the number of PT1 expanded TCRs, reaching significance at thresholds 8, 16 and 32 but not at 4.

The time point label here, explained by the study, means: patch test 1, 2 weeks after DPC sensitization. The treatment or condition label on this specimen signifies: therapeutic diphenylcyclopropenone sensitization with weekly scalp DPC. Blood at each patch-test visit was drawn before the patch test was applied. To be eligible, patients had to be aged 18 to 70, diagnosed with alopecia and judged suitable for DPC therapy, while pregnant patients were excluded. Total RNA was extracted from unfractionated whole blood collected in Tempus Blood RNA tubes. Library preparation used RACE. The listed sequencing device is NextSeq 500. During library preparation, unique molecular identifiers were attached to individual cDNA molecules so that TCRs could be counted in a quantitative, reproducible way. For every blood RNA sample, sequencing covered both the TCR alpha and TCR beta chains. Per the original workflow: A median of around 100,000 TCRs per sample was observed, with a range of about 23,224 to 750,000. V, J and CDR3 annotation of the TCR reads was carried out using the Decombinator software suite. For PS versus PT1 abundance plots, all samples were subsampled to the same number of TCRs (28,000). TCRs were defined as expanded if absent before sensitization and observed at least eight times at the 2-week time point. The raw public reads went through TCRdb reprocessing: fastp at Q25, MiXCR clone calling, in-frame beta chains kept. Each entry merges the rows of one CDR3 protein and shows their most common DNA and genes. TCRdb's processing, not the authors' own work, is the source of the V and J calls. Counted in this sample were more than 90,000 distinct CDR3 sequences; roughly a tenth of them appeared once. The ten largest clones add up to roughly 2.2% of the sample.

About this clonotype: No antigen is known for it. The input lacks base qualities; no much larger clone sits a single base away.

The CDR3 runs 15 residues from the cysteine to the phenylalanine. The sequence is cut down to CDR3 DNA, 45 bases in frame from base 1. Trimming accounts for 0 bases at V and 4 bases at J, while the number of junction bases matched to no gene is 7. The germline V gene (reference sequence) sets CDR1 to GTSNPN and CDR2 to SVGIG. The chain uses TRBV30 and TRBJ2-3; 7 of the junction bases match TRBD2. The material sequenced was whole blood, taken in connection with sensitization to the hapten diphenylcyclopropenone (DPC). The clonotype was recovered from a man in his forties or fifties with alopecia areata. Some clones in this sample may be carry-over from other donors' samples. The CDR3 protein sequence reads: CAWSVAGLLADTQYF. In nucleotide form, the sequence is TGTGCCTGGAGTGTAGCGGGGTTGCTAGCAGATACGCAGTATTTT.